One and the same sample provided the 20 T cell receptor beta chains below, sequenced in a study of blood T cell repertoires in COVID-19. Repertoires were generated with immunoSEQ multiplex PCR, while TCRdb's copy carries only in-frame clones and drops some. The sample records some 670,000 clones, approximately 90% being singletons. The specimen sequenced was peripheral blood. These receptors all come from a young woman with acute or convalescent COVID-19.

With respect to this clone: Since a much larger clone is just one base distant, this may be a read error. Other DNA sequences in this sample translate to the same CDR3. The chain links TRBV28 to TRBJ1-2, with unresolved D. Germline CDR1 MDHEN, CDR2 SYDVKM. This CDR3 has 12 residues. The V and J ends lost 3 bases and 4 bases respectively, with 6 bases between them. In DNA, the CDR3 is TGTGCCAGCAGTTTGGGCAGCTATGGCTACACCTTC. Amino acid sequence: CASSLGSYGYTF.

This chain connects TRBV6-2 or TRBV6-3 to TRBJ2-7; D might be TRBD1 (5 bases). The CDR3 runs 15 residues. Germline V gene data show CDR1 as MNHEY and CDR2 as SVGEGT. The V end was cut by 5 bases, the J end by 2 bases, with 16 bases between. As DNA, the CDR3 is TGTGCCAGCAGTAGGTCTTCCAGGGTTCCCTACGAGCAGTACTTC. Encoded protein: CASSRSSRVPYEQYF.

CDR3 coding DNA: TGTGCCAGCAGCTTAGGTTGGGGACTGCAAGAGACCCAGTACTTC. Its protein is CASSLGWGLQETQYF. This chain links TRBV7-8 with TRBJ2-5, with D possibly TRBD2 on 6 matching bases. Trimming stripped 1 base from V and 2 bases from J, with 11 bases between. Germline assignment: CDR1 SGHVS and CDR2 FQNEAQ. This CDR3 is 15 amino acids long.

The CDR3 loop is CASSVEVSNLNSPLHF. The CDR3 DNA follows: TGTGCCAGCAGCGTAGAAGTTAGCAATCTCAATTCACCCCTCCACTTT. The chain links TRBV9 to TRBJ1-6; D is undetermined. The CDR3 is made up of 16 amino acids. Germline assignment: CDR1 SGDLS and CDR2 YYNGEE. The V and J ends lost 0 bases and 7 bases respectively, with 14 bases between them.

The table lists this clone with a few counts. In the same sample, other DNA sequences code for this CDR3. V and J are TRBV3-1 (or the pseudogene TRBV3-2) and TRBJ1-6; possible D gene TRBD1, 5 bases. The CDR3 runs 16 residues. CDR1 is LGHDT and CDR2 is YNNKEL in the germline V gene (reference sequence). With 1 base removed from V and 7 bases from J, the gap between germline ends came to 14 bases. CDR3 sequence reads: CASSQGSGGGNSPLHF. The DNA for the CDR3 is TGTGCCAGCAGCCAAGGGTCTGGCGGGGGGAATTCACCCCTCCACTTT.

The rearrangement joins TRBV9 to TRBJ2-1, with 7 bases matching TRBD2. J gave up 7 bases and V 3 bases, and 10 bases lay outside the gene matches. CDR1 and CDR2 from the germline V gene are SGDLS and YYNGEE. The CDR3 loop spans 15 amino acids. The CDR3 coding sequence is TGTGCCAGCAGCGCTCCCGGGACTAATCCGAATGAGCAGTTCTTC. This translates into CASSAPGTNPNEQFF.

This sequence joins TRBV12-3 or TRBV12-4 and TRBJ1-1; D not certain. V was cut by 5 bases and J by 4 bases, with 5 bases left in between. This CDR3 is built from 11 residues. The CDR3 DNA is TGTGCCAGCAGTGTCTCCACTGAAGCTTTCTTT. It yields the protein CASSVSTEAFF.

The rearrangement uses TRBV6-2 or TRBV6-3 and TRBJ2-7; 9 positions match TRBD1. The CDR3 totals 12 residues. V trimming: 5 bases; J trimming: 12 bases; junction bases outside the gene matches: 8. Germline CDR1 and CDR2: MNHEY and SVGEGT. The CDR3 coding sequence is TGTGCCAGCAGTGCCGGGCGGGGACAGGGGTACTTC. Translated, it gives CASSAGRGQGYF.

The CDR3 nucleotides read TGTGCCAGCAGCTTAGCTTACCCAGGGGGCGAATCTGGGGCCAACGTCCTGACTTTC. Residues: CASSLAYPGGESGANVLTF. The chain uses TRBV7-9 and TRBJ2-6; 8 nucleotides align to TRBD1. Germline V gene sequence: CDR1 SEHNR, CDR2 FQNEAQ (reference sequence). The CDR3 has 19 amino acids. After removal of 0 bases from V and 1 base from J, the junction contained 8 bases not matched to a gene.

The CDR3 DNA is TGTGCCAGCAGCTTGGCTTACGGAGGAACTAATGAAAAACTGTTTTTT. It translates to CASSLAYGGTNEKLFF. This chain uses TRBV11-2 with TRBJ1-4; D call uncertain. V dropped 3 bases and J dropped 1 base, with 12 bases sitting between them. This CDR3 has 16 amino acids. The V gene's germline CDR1 is SGHAT and CDR2 FQNNGV.

J is TRBJ1-5 and V is TRBV4-1, with D hard to call. The CDR3 spans 15 residues. With 4 bases removed from V and 7 bases from J, the gap between germline ends came to 17 bases. Germline CDR1 MGHRA, CDR2 YSYEKL. The CDR3 nucleotides read TGCGCCAGCAGCCCTGCGTACGACACCGTCCAGCCCCAGCATTTT. Residues: CASSPAYDTVQPQHF.

The gene calls are TRBV13 and TRBJ2-6; D uncertain. Germline V gene sequence: CDR1 PRHDT, CDR2 FYEKMQ (reference sequence). The length of the CDR3 is 13 residues. V lost 5 bases and J 4 bases, leaving 6 bases between the germline ends. The CDR3 bases are TGTGCCAGCAGCCGGAGCGGGGCCAACGTCCTGACTTTC. Translated: CASSRSGANVLTF.

The V call is TRBV4-3, the J call TRBJ2-7, with 7 bases identical to TRBD2. With V trimmed by 4 bases and J by 2 bases, 2 bases remained unmatched. The CDR3 runs to 13 residues. Germline V gene lookup returns CDR1 LGHNA and CDR2 YSLEER. CDR3 bases: TGCGCCAGCAGCCCTGGACTAGCCTACGAGCAGTACTTC. Protein product: CASSPGLAYEQYF.

On this clone itself: The sample has other DNA sequences that encode this CDR3 too. This chain joins TRBV19 and TRBJ1-1; D is ambiguous. CDR3 length equals 12 residues. Per germline, CDR1 LNHDA and CDR2 SQIVND (reference sequence). Trimming removed 3 bases at V and 2 bases at J, with 4 bases between. DNA for the CDR3: TGTGCCAGTAGTATCGGTAACACTGAAGCTTTCTTT. Its translation is CASSIGNTEAFF. Variable domain in full (rest from reference TRBV19 and TRBJ1-1): DGGITQSPKYLFRKEGQNVTLSCEQNLNHDAMYWYRQDPGQGLRLIYYSQIVNDFQKGDIAEGYSVSREKKESFPLTVTSAQKNPTAFYLCASSIGNTEAFFGQGTRLTVV.

This chain uses TRBV19 with TRBJ1-5; 7 nucleotides line up with TRBD1. The V gene end was trimmed by 10 bases and the J gene end by 6 bases; junction bases not matched to a gene: 6. Germline loops: CDR1 LNHDA, CDR2 SQIVND (reference sequence). CDR3 length: 12 residues. CDR3 in amino acids: CATRQGGQPQHF. As DNA, the CDR3 is TGTGCCACCCGACAGGGAGGTCAGCCCCAGCATTTT.

V gene TRBV12-5 combines with J gene TRBJ1-1, with 8 bases matching TRBD1. Germline CDR1 and CDR2: LGHNT and FRNRAP. The CDR3 loop spans 14 amino acids. V was pared by 5 bases and J by 5 bases, with 7 bases of the junction left unmatched. The CDR3 loop reads CASGTWTGPTEAFF. The CDR3 region has the DNA TGTGCTAGTGGTACATGGACAGGGCCTACTGAAGCTTTCTTT.

V gene TRBV4-1 combines with J gene TRBJ2-3; the match to TRBD2 covers 8 bases. The V gene's germline CDR1 is MGHRA and CDR2 YSYEKL. Germline trimming cut 3 bases from V and 1 base from J; bases unmatched to any gene: 9. The CDR3 sequence is 17 residues long. CDR3 DNA sequence: TGCGCCAGCAGCCACCCCTTAGCGGGGCCTCGCACAGATACGCAGTATTTT. Translated: CASSHPLAGPRTDTQYF.

The rearrangement links TRBV19 to TRBJ1-5; 7 nucleotides agree with TRBD1. The J segment lost 5 bases and the V segment lost 7 bases, leaving 8 bases of the junction unmatched. The CDR3 covers 14 residues. From germline, CDR1 is LNHDA and CDR2 SQIVND (reference sequence). CDR3 in DNA: TGTGCCAGTACCTGGGGACAGTCTCATCAGCCCCAGCATTTT. Translation gives CASTWGQSHQPQHF.

This clone turned up a few times. V is TRBV6-4 and J is TRBJ2-3, with 11 positions matching TRBD2. V gave up 3 bases and J gave up 5 bases; unmatched junction bases: 4. The germline V gene encodes CDR1 MRHNA and CDR2 SNTAGT. The CDR3 is made up of 15 amino acids. CDR3 residues: CASSDTSGGLDTQYF. DNA of the CDR3: TGTGCCAGCAGTGATACTAGCGGGGGTTTAGATACGCAGTATTTT.

The chain joins TRBV27 to TRBJ2-7, with 7 nucleotides matching TRBD1. J lost 6 bases, V lost 4 bases, and 15 bases had no gene match. The CDR3 has 16 residues. CDR1 and CDR2 (germline): MNHEY, SMNVEV (reference sequence). The CDR3 region is CASSSTHIRGQSEQYF. CDR3 DNA sequence: TGTGCCAGCAGTTCCACCCACATTAGGGGGCAGAGCGAGCAGTACTTC.